This is a list of T cell receptor beta chains from one sample in a study of CDR3 diversity in severe acne. TCRdb reprocessed the PCR reads with MiXCR, giving one entry per CDR3 protein. The top ten clones hold over 11% of a sample with tens of thousands of distinct CDR3 sequences, about 54% of them seen once. The sample consisted of blood. The receptors come from a male donor in good health, without acne. Both conserved end residues are part of each CDR3. The D gene is left open where the match is weak. Expanded clones are given a class, and other clones once, few, many or no size at all.

.,14,TRBV10-2,TRBJ1-3,.,CASSDRGYRDTIYF,TGCGCCAGCAGTGACAGGGGCTATCGAGACACCATATATTTT
.,13,TRBV20-1,TRBJ2-7,.,CSARVGTLDEQYF,TGCAGTGCTAGAGTGGGGACCCTTGACGAGCAGTACTTC
many,18,TRBV19,TRBJ2-2,TRBD2,CASSPPVGGRAATGELFF,TGTGCCAGTAGTCCCCCCGTCGGCGGGAGGGCCGCCACCGGGGAGCTGTTTTTT
.,19,TRBV6-1,TRBJ1-3,.,CASSEVPGHGFGAGNTIYF,TGTGCCAGCAGTGAGGTCCCGGGACACGGCTTTGGGGCTGGAAACACCATATATTTT
.,12,TRBV7-9,TRBJ2-7,.,CASTWDSGEQYF,TGCGCCAGCACCTGGGACTCTGGCGAGCAGTACTTC
.,16,TRBV20-1,TRBJ1-1,.,CSAPDYRVGRNTEAFF,TGCAGTGCGCCCGATTACAGGGTAGGGAGGAACACTGAAGCTTTCTTT
.,14,TRBV5-1,TRBJ1-2,.,CASSPEGPNYGYTF,TGCGCCAGCAGCCCCGAAGGGCCAAACTATGGCTACACCTTC
many,18,TRBV6-5,TRBJ2-2,TRBD2,CVSSYAALAGANTGELFF,TGTGTCAGCAGTTATGCGGCACTAGCGGGGGCGAACACCGGGGAGCTGTTTTTT
once,13,TRBV2,TRBJ2-7,.,CASSEQGIYEQYF,TGTGCCAGCAGTGAACAGGGGATCTACGAGCAGTACTTC
.,12,TRBV29-1,TRBJ2-5,.,CSALREVETQYF,TGCAGCGCCTTAAGGGAGGTGGAGACCCAGTACTTC
.,12,TRBV24-1,TRBJ1-5,.,CASSTGNQPQHF,TGTGCCAGTAGTACAGGGAATCAGCCCCAGCATTTT
.,12,TRBV19,TRBJ1-1,.,CASSTYETEAFF,TGTGCCAGTAGTACCTACGAAACTGAAGCTTTCTTT
many,16,TRBV24-1,TRBJ2-7,TRBD2,CATSEAGLAASYEQYF,TGTGCCACCAGTGAGGCGGGACTAGCGGCTTCCTACGAGCAGTACTTC
many,14,TRBV7-8,TRBJ2-7,.,CASSQGGIAYEQYF,TGTGCCAGCAGTCAGGGGGGCATAGCCTACGAGCAGTACTTC
many,16,TRBV5-6,TRBJ2-7,TRBD2,CASSLWREMSGYEQYF,TGTGCCAGCAGCTTATGGCGGGAGATGTCGGGCTACGAGCAGTACTTC
medium-sized,13,TRBV15,TRBJ1-5,.,CATSRASNQPQHF,TGTGCCACCAGCAGAGCCAGCAATCAGCCCCAGCATTTT
.,16,TRBV4-1,TRBJ1-5,TRBD1,CASSQDGQGVLQPQHF,TGCGCCAGCAGCCAAGATGGACAGGGGGTACTTCAGCCCCAGCATTTT
many,14,TRBV5-8,TRBJ2-7,TRBD2,CASSREALSYEQYF,TGTGCCAGCAGTCGGGAGGCCCTCTCCTACGAGCAGTACTTC
.,15,TRBV9,TRBJ2-5,.,CASSVLDRCGETQYF,TGTGCCAGCAGCGTTTTAGACAGGTGTGGGGAGACCCAGTACTTC
many,16,TRBV5-6,TRBJ2-2,TRBD1,CASSFMRGLETGELFF,TGTGCCAGCAGCTTTATGAGGGGGCTTGAAACCGGGGAGCTGTTTTTT
many,14,TRBV3-1,TRBJ2-7,TRBD1,CASSPRDRVGEQYF,TGTGCCAGCAGCCCTCGGGACAGGGTTGGCGAGCAGTACTTC
.,13,TRBV29-1,TRBJ2-7,TRBD2,CSVGSGLASEQYF,TGCAGCGTTGGGTCGGGACTAGCGTCCGAGCAGTACTTC
once,13,TRBV24-1,TRBJ2-2,.,CASSLRRTGELFF,TGTGCCAGCAGCCTACGTCGGACCGGGGAGCTGTTTTTT
many,14,TRBV12-3/TRBV12-4,TRBJ1-1,.,CASSNTGRGTEAFF,TGTGCCAGCAGTAATACCGGGAGGGGAACTGAAGCTTTCTTT
few,17,TRBV4-1,TRBJ2-7,TRBD2,CASSQVWTSGISYEQYF,TGCGCCAGCAGCCAAGTCTGGACTAGCGGCATTTCCTACGAGCAGTACTTC
many,16,TRBV11-2,TRBJ1-5,.,CASSLGSGTYNQPQHF,TGTGCCAGCAGCTTAGGTTCTGGAACTTACAATCAGCCCCAGCATTTT
.,15,TRBV18,TRBJ1-1,.,CASSPPEGLNTEASF,TGTGCCAGCTCACCACCGGAGGGTCTGAACACTGAAGCTTCCTTT
.,15,TRBV6-1,TRBJ2-2,.,CAGRNDRLNTGELVF,TGTGCCGGCAGAAACGACAGGTTAAATACCGGGGAGCTGGTTTTT
.,13,TRBV7-9,TRBJ2-7,TRBD1,CASSRDRYHEQYF,TGTGCCAGCAGCAGGGACAGGTATCACGAGCAGTACTTC
many,13,TRBV30,TRBJ2-7,.,CAWSVNTNYEQYF,TGTGCCTGGAGTGTTAACACGAACTACGAGCAGTACTTC
few,14,TRBV7-3,TRBJ2-7,TRBD1,CASSLPDRGVEQYF,TGTGCCAGCAGCTTACCGGACAGGGGCGTCGAGCAGTACTTC
many,14,TRBV6-6,TRBJ1-2,TRBD1,CASRADREYYGYTF,TGTGCCAGCAGGGCGGACAGGGAATACTATGGCTACACCTTC
many,16,TRBV7-8,TRBJ2-5,.,CASSRPRDFQEETQYF,TGTGCCAGCAGCAGACCGCGGGACTTTCAAGAAGAGACCCAGTACTTC
few,16,TRBV7-2,TRBJ1-3,TRBD1,CASSRNRGHSGNTIYF,TGTGCCAGCAGTCGAAACAGGGGGCACTCTGGAAACACCATATATTTT
.,16,TRBV4-1,TRBJ1-2,.,CASSQGRGGRGYGYTF,TGCGCCAGCAGCCAGGGTCGAGGGGGGCGCGGCTATGGCTACACCTTC
.,17,TRBV7-9,TRBJ2-2,TRBD2,CASSFPGLAGGHGELFF,TGTGCCAGCAGCTTCCCGGGACTAGCGGGAGGCCACGGGGAGCTGTTTTTT
.,12,TRBV20-1,TRBJ2-7,TRBD2,CSVSSGTYEQYF,TGCAGTGTGAGTAGCGGGACCTACGAGCAGTACTTC